Below, 30 T cell receptor beta chains from the same sample are listed, as sequenced in a study of shared clonotypes between healthy human individuals (dated by TCRdb to 2019 to 2021). CD8 naive samples were obtained by positive selection for CCR7 among CD45RO-negative cells, yielding a CD45RA+CCR7+ population from which TemRA cells were excluded. Receptor libraries were prepared by the immunoSEQ multiplex PCR assay. This is the immuneACCESS table as TCRdb keeps it, with only in-frame sequences that have V and J called. A part of the clones is gone; compared with another copy, unresolved V genes explain less than half, and the rest is unexplained. The sample has about 2 million clones on record, 85% to 95% of them singletons. Of the sample, more than 0.95% is held by the ten largest clones. Source material: naive CD8+ T cells sorted from blood. Taken with the paper, the label for cell subset or site translates to: CD45RA+CCR7+. These receptors came from a man between 18 and 35 years old in good health.

V and J are TRBV27 and TRBJ2-7; weak D call: TRBD1 (5 bases). The germline V gene has CDR1 MNHEY and CDR2 SMNVEV (reference sequence). This CDR3 has 14 amino acids. Trimming pared 3 bases from V and 0 bases from J, leaving 9 bases between. CDR3 nucleotide sequence: TGTGCCAGCAGTTTTCGCCAGGGCTCCTACGAGCAGTACTTC. As protein: CASSFRQGSYEQYF.

V and J are TRBV12-1 and TRBJ2-5; the DNA was not used to check the table's D call, TRBD2. TRBV12-1 is annotated as a pseudogene. This CDR3 spans 17 amino acids. The CDR3 region has the DNA TGTGCCAGCAGTCCGGGACTAGCGGGAAAAGACCAAGAGACCCAGTACTTC. This translates into CASSPGLAGKDQETQYF.

The chain links TRBV29-1 to TRBJ2-5, with TRBD1 matching 7 bases. Germline values: CDR1 SQVTM, CDR2 ANQGSEA. The V segment lost 7 bases and the J segment 3 bases; nucleotides outside the gene matches: 11. The CDR3 is 14 residues long. DNA for the CDR3: TGCAGCGGGAGGACAGGCCTTGGGGAAGAGACCCAGTACTTC. Its protein product is CSGRTGLGEETQYF.

J is TRBJ2-2 and V is TRBV13, with D unresolved. V lost 1 base to trimming and J lost 3 bases, with 6 bases between them. Germline CDR1 is PRHDT and CDR2 is FYEKMQ (reference sequence). This CDR3 spans 14 amino acids. The DNA of the CDR3 is TGTGCCAGCAGCTTAGCCCTACACACCGGGGAGCTGTTTTTT. Protein sequence: CASSLALHTGELFF.

The CDR3 DNA reads TGCAGCGTTGAAGGACTAGCAGCCTCCGGGGAGCTGTTTTTT. Translation gives CSVEGLAASGELFF. The V and J genes are TRBV29-1 and TRBJ2-2, with 7 bases lining up with TRBD2. The germline V gene has CDR1 SQVTM and CDR2 ANQGSEA. The CDR3 has 14 residues. With V trimmed by 1 base and J by 6 bases, 5 bases remained unmatched.

The J gene is TRBJ2-7, the V gene TRBV19; the D gene is possibly TRBD2 (5 bases). CDR1 LNHDA and CDR2 SQIVND come from the germline V gene (reference sequence). Between the trimmed V and J ends, which lost 3 bases and 5 bases, there was a span of 11 bases. The CDR3 runs 13 residues. As DNA, the CDR3 is TGTGCCAGTAGTATGGCGCGAGGGAACGAGCAGTACTTC. This sequence encodes CASSMARGNEQYF.

This chain joins TRBV7-6 and TRBJ2-1; 7 bases match TRBD2. This CDR3 is built from 16 residues. Germline V gives CDR1 SGHVS, CDR2 FNYEAQ. V was clipped by 2 bases and J by 5 bases; unmatched bases: 9. CDR3 sequence: CASSLIRASGDNEQFF. As DNA, the CDR3 is TGTGCCAGCAGCTTAATTAGGGCTAGCGGAGACAATGAGCAGTTCTTC.

The chain carries TRBV7-9 and TRBJ2-1; 11 bases are a match to TRBD1. This CDR3 has 15 residues. Trimming took 9 bases from V and 7 from J; bases not matched to a gene: 11. Germline CDR1 SEHNR, CDR2 FQNEAQ (reference sequence). In DNA form, the CDR3 reads TGTGCCAGGACTCGGACAGGGGGCGGTCGGAATGAGCAGTTCTTC. It encodes CARTRTGGGRNEQFF.

J is TRBJ2-1 and V is TRBV6-5, with 8 bases fitting TRBD1. J was trimmed by 8 bases and V by 2 bases; bases with no gene match: 5. The V gene's germline CDR1 is MNHEY and CDR2 SVGAGI. The CDR3 runs to 14 residues. CDR3 residues: CASSYGDRGHEQFF. CDR3 sequence (DNA): TGTGCCAGCAGTTACGGAGACAGGGGTCATGAGCAGTTCTTC.

This clone came up a few times. At one end, the junction sequence differs from germline, possibly due to a read error. The V and J genes are TRBV7-7 and TRBJ1-1, with D possibly matching TRBD1 (5 bases). The CDR3 sequence is 16 residues long. Germline V gene data show CDR1 as SSHAT and CDR2 as FNYEAQ (reference sequence). CDR3 protein: CASSSSGRGEDTEAFF. The CDR3, as DNA: TGTGCTAGCAGCTCCAGTGGGAGGGGCGAGGACACTGAAGCTTTCTTT.

The gene calls are TRBV5-5 and TRBJ1-2; D call uncertain. The CDR3 length is 12 residues. The germline CDR1 and CDR2 sequences are SGHKS and YYEKEE (reference sequence). V lost 4 bases and J 8 bases, leaving 12 bases between the germline ends. Written as DNA, the CDR3 is TGTGCCAGCAGCGTTACCGGGGTCGGCTACACCTTC. The encoded protein is CASSVTGVGYTF.

The DNA for the CDR3 is TGCGCCAGCAGTGACCTGGACAGCCTTCACACTGAAGCTTTCTTT. Translating gives CASSDLDSLHTEAFF. The rearrangement joins TRBV10-1 to TRBJ1-1, with D perhaps matching TRBD1 (6 bases). Germline V CDR1 and CDR2: WNHNN, SYGVQD (reference sequence). The length of the CDR3 is 15 residues. V lost 3 bases and J lost 3, with 14 bases in between.

The gene calls are TRBV28 and TRBJ1-5, with 9 nucleotides matching TRBD1. Germline loops: CDR1 MDHEN, CDR2 SYDVKM. J lost 3 bases, V lost 3 bases, and 15 bases had no gene match. CDR3 length: 19 residues. The chain's CDR3 is CASSFFSFSGQGDNQPQHF. DNA of the CDR3: TGTGCCAGCAGTTTTTTTTCTTTCTCGGGACAGGGCGACAATCAGCCCCAGCATTTT.

Note on this clone: The junction does not match germline at one end; this may be a read error. The chain links TRBV30 to TRBJ2-7; TRBD1 agrees at 7 bases. The CDR3 is 14 residues long. In germline, CDR1 is GTSNPN, CDR2 SVGIG (reference sequence). The CDR3 nucleotides are TGTGCCTGGAGTGTGGGACAGCCCTCCGACGAGCAGTACTTC. Its translation: CAWSVGQPSDEQYF.

The J gene is TRBJ1-2, the V gene TRBV6-5, with TRBD1 matching 7 bases. J gave up 3 bases and V 1 base, and 8 bases lay outside the gene matches. This CDR3 region has 16 residues. The germline V gene has CDR1 MNHEY and CDR2 SVGAGI. CDR3 amino acids: CASSYLETGKDYGYTF. The CDR3, as DNA: TGTGCCAGCAGTTACTTGGAGACAGGGAAAGACTATGGCTACACCTTC.

This chain connects TRBV4-3 to TRBJ1-1; a weak D match, TRBD1 (5 bases). Germline values: CDR1 LGHNA, CDR2 YSLEER. The ends were cut back, 3 bases at V and 2 bases at J, with 7 bases in the middle. This CDR3 spans 13 amino acids. The DNA for the CDR3 is TGCGCCAGCAGCCAGACAGCCAACACTGAAGCTTTCTTT. Translation gives CASSQTANTEAFF.

The V gene is TRBV4-1, the J gene TRBJ1-2; TRBD1 aligns across 10 bases. The trim removed 3 bases at V and 0 bases at J, leaving 7 bases unmatched. CDR3 length: 17 residues. In germline, CDR1 is MGHRA, CDR2 YSYEKL. CDR3 nucleotide sequence: TGCGCCAGCAGCCAGGGGACAGGGGACCTAGCTAACTATGGCTACACCTTC. Its translation: CASSQGTGDLANYGYTF.

This chain links TRBV6-5 with TRBJ2-5; D may be TRBD1 (5 bases). Trimming shortened V by 4 bases and J by 1 base, and 7 bases separated the two germline ends. Germline lookup yields CDR1 MNHEY and CDR2 SVGAGI. This CDR3 region has 13 residues. As DNA, the CDR3 is TGTGCCAGCAGTTCAGGGTTCCAAGAGACCCAGTACTTC. Its translation: CASSSGFQETQYF.

The J gene is TRBJ1-1, the V gene TRBV28; D is ambiguous. With 1 base removed from V and 4 bases from J, the gap between germline ends came to 13 bases. CDR1 and CDR2 (germline): MDHEN, SYDVKM. This CDR3 has 15 residues. CDR3 nucleotide sequence: TGTGCCAGCAGTTTATTTAGGGAAGGATCCACTGAAGCTTTCTTT. Translating it yields CASSLFREGSTEAFF.

This clone has only one observation. The chain is built from TRBV6-5 and TRBJ2-2, with 8 bases matching TRBD2. This CDR3 contains 15 residues. V shed 6 bases and J 1 base; nucleotides not matched to a gene: 4. Germline V lookup: CDR1 MNHEY, CDR2 SVGAGI. The CDR3 loop reads CASRTLAENTGELFF. DNA for the CDR3: TGTGCCAGCAGAACACTAGCGGAGAACACCGGGGAGCTGTTTTTT.

The chain uses TRBV4-1 and TRBJ2-7, with unresolved D. The V gene's germline CDR1 is MGHRA and CDR2 YSYEKL. The CDR3 extends over 14 amino acids. V was pared by 5 bases and J by 1 base, with 12 bases between. This CDR3 reads CASSTRTVSYEQYF. The DNA for the CDR3 is TGCGCCAGCAGCACACGGACCGTTTCCTACGAGCAGTACTTC.

This chain links TRBV12-5 with TRBJ2-3; 11 bases are shared with TRBD2. CDR3 length: 15 amino acids. The trim removed 4 bases at V and 6 bases at J, leaving 6 bases unmatched. Looked up from germline, CDR1 is LGHNT and CDR2 is FRNRAP. For the CDR3, the DNA is TGTGCTAGTGGTTATAGCGGGGGGGCCAGGGATACGCAGTATTTT. It specifies CASGYSGGARDTQYF.

A word on this clone: This CDR3 is also generated by other DNA sequences in the sample. The chain links TRBV9 to TRBJ2-5; D remains ambiguous. Germline CDR1 is SGDLS and CDR2 is YYNGEE. The CDR3 has 13 residues. Trimming cost V 3 bases and J 0 bases, with 6 bases left between them. The CDR3 loop reads CASSGRYQETQYF. The DNA of the CDR3 is TGTGCCAGCAGCGGACGGTACCAAGAGACCCAGTACTTC.

With regard to this clone: Other DNA variants within this sample encode the same CDR3. The rearrangement joins TRBV20-1 to TRBJ2-7; D unresolved. Trimming took 0 bases from V and 7 from J, leaving 7 bases between them. The germline V gene encodes CDR1 DFQATT and CDR2 SNEGSKA (reference sequence). The CDR3 runs 11 residues. The CDR3 DNA reads as TGCAGTGCTAGAGACTTGGGTGAGCAGTACTTC. Its protein is CSARDLGEQYF.

This rearrangement joins TRBV28 to TRBJ1-5; D is unclear. Germline lookup yields CDR1 MDHEN and CDR2 SYDVKM. The CDR3 has 16 residues. V lost 3 bases, J lost 0 bases, and 12 bases lay in between. The DNA for the CDR3 is TGTGCCAGCAGTTTCCTAGGAGGATATAGCAATCAGCCCCAGCATTTT. Amino acid sequence: CASSFLGGYSNQPQHF.

The CDR3 DNA follows: TGTGCCAGCAGCTTAGGTGGGGGAATCTACAATGAGCAGTTCTTC. Translating gives CASSLGGGIYNEQFF. The chain combines TRBV7-8 with TRBJ2-1; D is possibly TRBD1 or TRBD2 (5 bases each). The germline V gene has CDR1 SGHVS and CDR2 FQNEAQ. The CDR3 length is 15 residues. V was cut by 1 base and J by 3 bases, with 10 bases left in between.

This clone has just one count. The chain recombines TRBV5-6 with TRBJ2-7; possibly TRBD1 for D (6 bases). CDR3 length: 13 amino acids. Trimming cost V 4 bases and J 4 bases, with 12 bases left between them. Germline values: CDR1 SGHDT, CDR2 YYEEEE. Written as DNA, the CDR3 is TGTGCCAGCAGCAACGGACAGCATTACGAGCAGTACTTC. Protein product: CASSNGQHYEQYF.

The genes are TRBV15 and TRBJ1-2; perhaps TRBD1 as D (5 bases). The CDR3 covers 16 residues. Germline V gene sequence: CDR1 LNHNV, CDR2 YYDKDF (reference sequence). Trimming left V 3 bases short and J 1 base short, with 15 bases between. The CDR3 loop reads CATSSNTGEFNYGYTF. As DNA, the CDR3 is TGTGCCACCAGCAGTAATACAGGAGAGTTTAACTATGGCTACACCTTC.

The V and J genes are TRBV11-2 and TRBJ2-5; D gene uncertain. Trimming removed 2 bases from V and 5 bases from J, with 9 bases in between. CDR3 length: 13 residues. Germline lookup yields CDR1 SGHAT and CDR2 FQNNGV. The CDR3 coding sequence is TGTGCCAGCAGCTTAAGAACGTGGGAGACCCAGTACTTC. This sequence encodes CASSLRTWETQYF.

This clone appeared once. V and J are TRBV10-3 and TRBJ2-7; the D gene is possibly TRBD1 (6 bases). Germline-derived CDR1 and CDR2 are ENHRY and SYGVKD. This CDR3 contains 16 residues. Trimming took 0 bases from V and 2 from J, leaving 14 bases between them. The CDR3 bases are TGTGCCATCAGTGAGTCGCAGACGGACAGAGCCTACGAGCAGTACTTC. It translates to CAISESQTDRAYEQYF.